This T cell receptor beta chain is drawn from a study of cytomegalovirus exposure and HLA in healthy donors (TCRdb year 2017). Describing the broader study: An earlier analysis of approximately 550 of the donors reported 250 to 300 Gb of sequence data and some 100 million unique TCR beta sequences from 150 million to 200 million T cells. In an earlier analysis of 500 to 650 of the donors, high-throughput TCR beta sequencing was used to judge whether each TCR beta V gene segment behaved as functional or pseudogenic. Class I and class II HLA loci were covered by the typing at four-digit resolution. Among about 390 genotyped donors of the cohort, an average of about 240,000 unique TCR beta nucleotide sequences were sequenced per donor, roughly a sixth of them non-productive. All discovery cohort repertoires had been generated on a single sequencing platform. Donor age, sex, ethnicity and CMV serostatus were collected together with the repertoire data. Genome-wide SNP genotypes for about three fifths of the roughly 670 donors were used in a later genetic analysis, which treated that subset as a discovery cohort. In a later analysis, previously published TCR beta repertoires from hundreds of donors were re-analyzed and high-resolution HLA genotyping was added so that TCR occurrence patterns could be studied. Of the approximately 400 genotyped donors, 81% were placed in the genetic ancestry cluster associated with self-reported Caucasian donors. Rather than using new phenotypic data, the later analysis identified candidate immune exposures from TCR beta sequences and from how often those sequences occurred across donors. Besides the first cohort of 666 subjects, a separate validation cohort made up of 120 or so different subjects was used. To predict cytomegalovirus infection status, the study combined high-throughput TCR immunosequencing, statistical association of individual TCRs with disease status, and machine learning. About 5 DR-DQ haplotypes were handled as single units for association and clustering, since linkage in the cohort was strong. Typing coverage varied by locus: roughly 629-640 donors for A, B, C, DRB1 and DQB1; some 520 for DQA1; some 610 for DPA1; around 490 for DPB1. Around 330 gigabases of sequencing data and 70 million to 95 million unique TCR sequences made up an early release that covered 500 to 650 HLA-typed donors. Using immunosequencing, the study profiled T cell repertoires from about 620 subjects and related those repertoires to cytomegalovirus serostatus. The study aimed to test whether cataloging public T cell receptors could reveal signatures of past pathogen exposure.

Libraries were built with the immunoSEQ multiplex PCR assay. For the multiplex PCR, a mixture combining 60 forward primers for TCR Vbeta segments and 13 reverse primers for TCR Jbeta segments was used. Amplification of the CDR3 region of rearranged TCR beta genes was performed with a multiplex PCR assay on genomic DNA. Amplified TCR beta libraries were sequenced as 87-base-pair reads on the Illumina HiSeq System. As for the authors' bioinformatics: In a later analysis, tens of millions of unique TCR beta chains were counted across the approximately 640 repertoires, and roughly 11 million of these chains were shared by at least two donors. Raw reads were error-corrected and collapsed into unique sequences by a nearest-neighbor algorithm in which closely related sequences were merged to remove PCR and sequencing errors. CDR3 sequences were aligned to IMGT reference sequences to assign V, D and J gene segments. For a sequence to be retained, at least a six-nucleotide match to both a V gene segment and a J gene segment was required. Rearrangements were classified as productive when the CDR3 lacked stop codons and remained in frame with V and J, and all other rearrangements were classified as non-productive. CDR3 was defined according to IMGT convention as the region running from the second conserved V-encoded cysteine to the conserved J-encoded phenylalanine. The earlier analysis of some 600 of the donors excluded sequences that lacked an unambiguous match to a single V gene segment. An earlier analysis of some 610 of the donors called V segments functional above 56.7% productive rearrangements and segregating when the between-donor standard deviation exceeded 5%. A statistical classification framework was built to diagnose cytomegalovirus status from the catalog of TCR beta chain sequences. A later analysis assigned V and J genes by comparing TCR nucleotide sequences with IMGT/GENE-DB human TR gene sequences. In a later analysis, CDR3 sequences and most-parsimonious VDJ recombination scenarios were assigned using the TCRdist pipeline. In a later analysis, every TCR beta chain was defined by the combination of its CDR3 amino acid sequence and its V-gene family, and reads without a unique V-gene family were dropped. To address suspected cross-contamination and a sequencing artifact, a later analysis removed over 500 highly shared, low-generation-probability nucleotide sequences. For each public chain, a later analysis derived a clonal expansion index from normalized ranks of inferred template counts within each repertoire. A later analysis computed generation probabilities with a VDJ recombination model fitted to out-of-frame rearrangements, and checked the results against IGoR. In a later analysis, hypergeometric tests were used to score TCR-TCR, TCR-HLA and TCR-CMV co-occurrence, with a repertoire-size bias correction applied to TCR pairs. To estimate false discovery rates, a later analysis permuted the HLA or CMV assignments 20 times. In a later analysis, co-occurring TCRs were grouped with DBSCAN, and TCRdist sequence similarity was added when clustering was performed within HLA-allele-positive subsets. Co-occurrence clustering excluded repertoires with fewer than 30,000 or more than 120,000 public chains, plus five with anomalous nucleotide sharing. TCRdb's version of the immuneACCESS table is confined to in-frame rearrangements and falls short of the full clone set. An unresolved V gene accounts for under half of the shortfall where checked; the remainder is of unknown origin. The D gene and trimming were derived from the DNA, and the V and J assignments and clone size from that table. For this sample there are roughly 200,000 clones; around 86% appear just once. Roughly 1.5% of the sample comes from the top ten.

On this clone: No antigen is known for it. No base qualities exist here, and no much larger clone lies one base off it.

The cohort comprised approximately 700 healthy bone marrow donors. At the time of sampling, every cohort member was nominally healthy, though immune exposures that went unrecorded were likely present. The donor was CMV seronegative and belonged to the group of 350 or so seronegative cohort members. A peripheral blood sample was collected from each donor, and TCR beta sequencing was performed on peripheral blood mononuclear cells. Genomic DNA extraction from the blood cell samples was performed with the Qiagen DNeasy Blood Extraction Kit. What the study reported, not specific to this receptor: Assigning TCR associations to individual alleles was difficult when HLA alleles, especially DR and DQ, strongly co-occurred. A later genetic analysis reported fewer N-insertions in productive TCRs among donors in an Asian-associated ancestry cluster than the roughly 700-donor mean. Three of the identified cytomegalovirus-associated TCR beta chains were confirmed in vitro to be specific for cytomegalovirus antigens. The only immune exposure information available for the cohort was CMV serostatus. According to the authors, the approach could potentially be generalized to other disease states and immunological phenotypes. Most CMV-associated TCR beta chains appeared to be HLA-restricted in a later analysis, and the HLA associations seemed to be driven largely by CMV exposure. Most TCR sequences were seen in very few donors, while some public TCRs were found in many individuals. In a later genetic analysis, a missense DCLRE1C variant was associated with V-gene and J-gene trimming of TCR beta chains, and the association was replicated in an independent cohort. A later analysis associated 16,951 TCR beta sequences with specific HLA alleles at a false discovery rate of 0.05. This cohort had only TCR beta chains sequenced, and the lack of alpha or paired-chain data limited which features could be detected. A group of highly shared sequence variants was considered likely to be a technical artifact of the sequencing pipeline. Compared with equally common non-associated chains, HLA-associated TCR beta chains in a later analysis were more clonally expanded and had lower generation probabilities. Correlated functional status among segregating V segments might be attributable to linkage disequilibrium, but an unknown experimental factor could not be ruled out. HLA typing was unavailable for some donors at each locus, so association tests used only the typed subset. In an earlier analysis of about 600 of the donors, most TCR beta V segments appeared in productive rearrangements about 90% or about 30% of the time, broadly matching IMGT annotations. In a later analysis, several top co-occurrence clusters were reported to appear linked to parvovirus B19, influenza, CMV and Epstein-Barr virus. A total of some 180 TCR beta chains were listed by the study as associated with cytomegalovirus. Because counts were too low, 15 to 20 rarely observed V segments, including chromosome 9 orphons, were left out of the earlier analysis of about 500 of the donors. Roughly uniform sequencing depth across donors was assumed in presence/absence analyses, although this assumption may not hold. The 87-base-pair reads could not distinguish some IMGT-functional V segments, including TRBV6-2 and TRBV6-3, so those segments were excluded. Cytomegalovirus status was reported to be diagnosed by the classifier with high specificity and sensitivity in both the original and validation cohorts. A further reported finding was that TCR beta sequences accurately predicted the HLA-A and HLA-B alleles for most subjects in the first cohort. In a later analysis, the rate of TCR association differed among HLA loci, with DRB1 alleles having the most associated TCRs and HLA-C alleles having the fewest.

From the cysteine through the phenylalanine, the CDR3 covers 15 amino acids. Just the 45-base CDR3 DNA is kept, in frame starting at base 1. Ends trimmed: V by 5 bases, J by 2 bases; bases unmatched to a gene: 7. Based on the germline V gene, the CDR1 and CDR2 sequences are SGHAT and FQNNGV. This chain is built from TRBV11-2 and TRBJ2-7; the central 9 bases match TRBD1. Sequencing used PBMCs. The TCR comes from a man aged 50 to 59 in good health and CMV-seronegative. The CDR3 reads CASSIGQGLTYEQYF. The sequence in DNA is TGTGCCAGCAGCATAGGACAGGGGCTTACCTACGAGCAGTACTTC.